Below are 21 T cell receptor beta chains sequenced from a single sample in a study of blood T cell repertoires in COVID-19 (TCRdb year 2020). Libraries were prepared through the immunoSEQ multiplex PCR assay. TCRdb's version of the immuneACCESS table is confined to in-frame rearrangements and falls short of the full clone set. An unresolved V gene accounts for under half of the shortfall where checked; the remainder is of unknown origin. The sample table records 300,000 or so clones; 70% to 90% of these occur just once. Approximately 5.2% of the sample is taken by the ten largest. Sequencing was done on a sample of PBMCs or T cells enriched from blood (not recorded which). The receptors shown here come from a woman aged 25 to 39 who had recovered from COVID-19.

The V and J genes are TRBV2 and TRBJ1-2; D unclear. CDR1 is SNHLY and CDR2 is FYNNEI in the germline V gene. The CDR3 is 14 residues long. V was clipped by 8 bases and J by 6 bases, with 19 bases between them. The DNA for the CDR3 is TGTGCCAGCCGTGCGCAAATCGGGGTCGATGGCTACACCTTC. As protein: CASRAQIGVDGYTF.

This clone has only a few counts. The chain carries TRBV14 and TRBJ1-2; 8 bases fit TRBD1. With 4 bases clipped from V and 0 bases from J, the junction kept 7 bases outside the gene matches. This CDR3 has 16 residues. CDR1 SGHDN and CDR2 FVKESK come from the germline V gene. The CDR3 loop reads CASSRRTGRANYGYTF. DNA of the CDR3: TGTGCCAGCAGCCGCCGGACAGGGAGGGCTAACTATGGCTACACCTTC.

This clone was seen only once. The chain employs TRBV14 and TRBJ1-1, with a weak D call TRBD1 (5 bases). There are 15 residues in the CDR3. V was trimmed by 3 bases and J by 0 bases, leaving 11 bases between them. Germline-derived CDR1 and CDR2 are SGHDN and FVKESK. The CDR3 spells CASSHQDTLNTEAFF. CDR3 DNA: TGTGCCAGCAGCCACCAGGACACCCTGAACACTGAAGCTTTCTTT.

The chain combines TRBV30 with TRBJ1-6; no clear D. CDR3 length: 14 residues. Germline V gene data show CDR1 as GTSNPN and CDR2 as SVGIG (reference sequence). Trimming shortened V by 3 bases and J by 5 bases, and 11 bases separated the two germline ends. Written as DNA, the CDR3 is TGTGCCTGGAGATTTGGGCAGCATAATTCACCCCTCCACTTT. This gives the protein CAWRFGQHNSPLHF.

The J gene is TRBJ2-2, the V gene TRBV4-1, with D possibly TRBD1 on 6 matching bases. This CDR3 is built from 15 residues. Germline V gene data show CDR1 as MGHRA and CDR2 as YSYEKL. V lost 4 bases and J 1 base, leaving 10 bases between the germline ends. The CDR3 reads CASSPADRNTGELFF. The CDR3 bases are TGCGCCAGCAGCCCCGCGGACAGGAACACCGGGGAGCTGTTTTTT.

This clone has just one count. The V and J genes are TRBV5-4 and TRBJ1-2; 8 positions match TRBD1. The CDR3 length is 15 residues. Germline values: CDR1 SGHNT, CDR2 YYREEE (reference sequence). V lost 4 bases and J lost 2; bases outside the gene matches: 7. This CDR3 reads CASSRWDRTNYGYTF. The DNA for the CDR3 is TGTGCCAGCAGCAGGTGGGACAGGACCAACTATGGCTACACCTTC.

This rearrangement joins TRBV9 to TRBJ1-1; TRBD1 is a possible D gene (5 bases). The germline V and J ends were trimmed by 0 bases and 4 bases, with 10 bases remaining between them. The CDR3 is 14 residues long. In germline, CDR1 is SGDLS, CDR2 YYNGEE. The CDR3 here is CASSVAWGGTEAFF. CDR3 sequence (DNA): TGTGCCAGCAGCGTAGCATGGGGGGGCACTGAAGCTTTCTTT.

V is TRBV27 and J is TRBJ1-4; D perhaps matches TRBD1 (6 bases). The CDR3 contains 16 residues. Trimming took off 2 bases at V and 8 bases at J, with 18 bases between the two ends. The germline V gene encodes CDR1 MNHEY and CDR2 SMNVEV (reference sequence). DNA of the CDR3: TGTGCCAGCAGTTTACTCGTTCGGGGGGCGAGAGAAAAACTGTTTTTT. Translation: CASSLLVRGAREKLFF. Filled out from reference TRBV27 and TRBJ1-4, the complete variable domain reads EAQVTQNPRYLITVTGKKLTVTCSQNMNHEYMSWYRQDPGLGLRQIYYSMNVEVTDKGDVPEGYKVSRKEKRNFPLILESPSPNQTSLYFCASSLLVRGAREKLFFGSGTQLSVL.

The chain links TRBV19 to TRBJ2-7; weak D call: TRBD1 (5 bases). V lost 4 bases, J lost 4 bases, and 8 bases lay in between. The CDR3 spans 12 residues. CDR1 and CDR2 (germline): LNHDA, SQIVND (reference sequence). CDR3 DNA: TGTGCCAGTAGTACCCAGGGTTACGAGCAGTACTTC. Amino acids: CASSTQGYEQYF.

This clone was detected a few times. The chain has TRBV7-2 and TRBJ2-7; weak D call: TRBD1 (5 bases). From germline, CDR1 is SGHTA and CDR2 FQGNSA. The CDR3 covers 12 residues. V shed 0 bases and J shed 5 bases, with 5 bases lying between them. This CDR3 reads CASSLAGHEQYF. CDR3 sequence (DNA): TGTGCCAGCAGCTTAGCGGGGCACGAGCAGTACTTC.

The chain carries TRBV6-5 and TRBJ1-3; no reliable D call. V shed 4 bases and J shed 4 bases, with 8 bases lying between them. CDR1 is MNHEY and CDR2 is SVGAGI in the germline V gene. The CDR3 spans 13 residues. The CDR3 is CASSFGLGNTIYF. DNA for the CDR3: TGTGCCAGCAGTTTCGGGTTAGGAAACACCATATATTTT.

The chain recombines TRBV2 with TRBJ1-6, with 9 bases fitting TRBD1. The CDR3 is 13 amino acids. V shed 8 bases, J shed 10 bases, and the junction held 6 bases outside the gene matches. Germline V gene sequence: CDR1 SNHLY, CDR2 FYNNEI. CDR3 nucleotides: TGTGCCAGCCTCCGGGACAGGGACTCACCCCTCCACTTT. It is translated as CASLRDRDSPLHF.

The chain employs TRBV30 and TRBJ1-1, with D tentatively TRBD1 (6 bases). The CDR3 is 13 residues long. Germline V gene lookup returns CDR1 GTSNPN and CDR2 SVGIG (reference sequence). V lost 2 bases and J 8 bases, leaving 15 bases between the germline ends. The CDR3 DNA reads as TGTGCCTGGAGTCCCCAGGGGAACGCAGAAGCTTTCTTT. It codes for CAWSPQGNAEAFF. Drawing the rest from reference TRBV30 and TRBJ1-1, the complete variable domain is SQTIHQWPATLVQPVGSPLSLECTVEGTSNPNLYWYRQAAGRGLQLLFYSVGIGQISSEVPQNLSASRPQDRQFILSSKKLLLSDSGFYLCAWSPQGNAEAFFGQGTRLTVV.

This clone was seen only once. This sequence joins TRBV6-5 and TRBJ1-2; TRBD1 aligns across 7 bases. Germline trimming cut 5 bases from V and 1 base from J; bases unmatched to any gene: 7. The CDR3 loop spans 15 amino acids. CDR1 is MNHEY, CDR2 SVGAGI, per germline. DNA of the CDR3: TGTGCCAGCAGTAGACAGGGCCCGCTTAACTATGGCTACACCTTC. Translation: CASSRQGPLNYGYTF.

The chain joins TRBV19 to TRBJ2-6; perhaps TRBD1 as D (5 bases). Trimming removed 3 bases from V and 0 bases from J, with 9 bases in between. The CDR3 length is 16 residues. Germline CDR1 LNHDA, CDR2 SQIVND (reference sequence). CDR3 in DNA: TGTGCCAGTAGTATGGACGACAGCTCTGGGGCCAACGTCCTGACTTTC. It yields the protein CASSMDDSSGANVLTF.

The CDR3 spells CASSLQGLSSYEQYF. CDR3 in DNA: TGTGCCAGCAGCCTCCAGGGACTGAGCTCCTACGAGCAGTACTTC. This chain uses TRBV3-1 (or the pseudogene TRBV3-2) with TRBJ2-7; tentatively, D is TRBD2 (6 bases). Germline loops: CDR1 LGHDT, CDR2 YNNKEL (reference sequence). The CDR3 extends over 15 amino acids. V was cut by 4 bases and J by 0 bases, with 13 bases left in between.

V usage is TRBV5-4 and J usage is TRBJ1-1; possibly TRBD1 for D (6 bases). Germline lookup yields CDR1 SGHNT and CDR2 YYREEE (reference sequence). This CDR3 region has 16 residues. Between the trimmed V and J ends, which lost 3 bases and 3 bases, there was a span of 18 bases. The CDR3 sequence is CASSSPGGPGDTEAFF. DNA of the CDR3: TGTGCCAGCAGCTCCCCCGGGGGGCCGGGGGACACTGAAGCTTTCTTT.

Turning to this clone: Other DNA sequences from this sample encode an identical CDR3 as well. This chain joins TRBV9 and TRBJ1-2; 10 bases are a match to TRBD1. This CDR3 is built from 15 residues. Trimming cost V 2 bases and J 2 bases; bases outside gene matches: 3. The V gene's germline CDR1 is SGDLS and CDR2 YYNGEE. The CDR3 DNA reads as TGTGCCAGCAGCGTTGGGACAGGGGCGAACTATGGCTACACCTTC. It encodes CASSVGTGANYGYTF.

The CDR3, as DNA: TGTGCCAGCAGTCCAAGGGACAGGGCTGATGGCTACACCTTC. This gives the protein CASSPRDRADGYTF. The V call is TRBV6-5, the J call TRBJ1-2; TRBD1 matches at 9 bases. The germline gives CDR1 MNHEY, CDR2 SVGAGI. J lost 6 bases, V lost 5 bases, and 7 bases had no gene match. The CDR3 sequence is 14 residues long.

This clone has a handful of counts. V usage is TRBV7-9 and J usage is TRBJ1-2, with 9 bases lining up with TRBD1. Looked up from germline, CDR1 is SEHNR and CDR2 is FQNEAQ (reference sequence). The CDR3 covers 15 residues. Losses at the gene ends were 1 base for V and 5 bases for J; bases not matched to a gene: 5. CDR3 in amino acids: CASSLEDRGRYGYTF. In DNA form, the CDR3 reads TGTGCCAGCAGCTTAGAGGACAGGGGAAGGTATGGCTACACCTTC.

The rearrangement links TRBV7-9 to TRBJ2-3; TRBD2 matches 15 bases. The V and J ends lost 4 bases and 2 bases, in that order; junction bases with no gene match: 4. There are 17 residues in the CDR3. The germline V gene has CDR1 SEHNR and CDR2 FQNEAQ (reference sequence). In DNA form, the CDR3 reads TGTGCCAGCAGCTCGGGACTAGCGGGGGGAAACACAGATACGCAGTATTTT. Translated: CASSSGLAGGNTDTQYF. Full variable domain (outside the CDR3, taken from reference TRBV7-9 and TRBJ2-3): DTGVSQNPRHKITKRGQNVTFRCDPISEHNRLYWYRQTLGQGPEFLTYFQNEAQLEKSRLLSDRFSAERPKGSFSTLEIQRTEQGDSAMYLCASSSGLAGGNTDTQYFGPGTRLTVL.